The present T cell receptor beta chain was sequenced within a study of T cell repertoires in cytomegalovirus infection (dated by TCRdb to between 2019 and 2020). At the level of the whole study: Donor HLA type was relevant to the analysis, because carriage of CMV infection together with the matching HLA type was indicated by public TCR beta signatures.

For CDR1 and CDR2, the germline V gene (reference sequence) lists LNHDA and SQIVND. From its cysteine to its phenylalanine, the CDR3 spans 14 amino acids. Kept here is only the CDR3 DNA, which spans 42 bases and is read in frame from base 1. Relative to germline, V is 7 bases shorter and J is 5 bases shorter, with 17 bases between their ends. This clonotype was detected once. Which antigen it targets is not known. No much larger clone is present one base from it, and per-base qualities are unavailable. One read amounts to weak evidence. Instrument on record: Illumina HiSeq 1500. The public reads were quality trimmed at Q25 with fastp and then assembled into clones with MiXCR by TCRdb, keeping productive beta chains. Rows with a matching CDR3 protein are joined into one entry that keeps the most common DNA and genes. Present in this sample are 400,000 to 550,000 distinct CDR3 sequences, about 10% of which were seen just once. 10% of the sample belongs to the ten largest clones.

General findings and caveats noted by the study authors: In both this cohort and an independent cohort of several hundred donors, the cumulative frequency of public TCR beta family members distinguished carriers of CMV infection plus the relevant HLA type. The ex vivo response was dominated by HLA-C-restricted CMV-specific TCR beta clonotypes, which also provided the single most frequent clonotype in two of eight donors.

Rearrangement joined TRBV19 to TRBJ1-1; TRBD1 is perhaps the D gene, given 6 matching bases. The specimen sequenced was PBMCs. The origin of this receptor is a human donor in good health (CMV status not recorded). Some clones in this sample may be carry-over from other donors' samples. The nucleotide sequence reads as follows: TGTGCCAGTACTGAGAGGGGGTTGGGAACTGAAGCTTTCTTT. The resulting protein is CASTERGLGTEAFF.